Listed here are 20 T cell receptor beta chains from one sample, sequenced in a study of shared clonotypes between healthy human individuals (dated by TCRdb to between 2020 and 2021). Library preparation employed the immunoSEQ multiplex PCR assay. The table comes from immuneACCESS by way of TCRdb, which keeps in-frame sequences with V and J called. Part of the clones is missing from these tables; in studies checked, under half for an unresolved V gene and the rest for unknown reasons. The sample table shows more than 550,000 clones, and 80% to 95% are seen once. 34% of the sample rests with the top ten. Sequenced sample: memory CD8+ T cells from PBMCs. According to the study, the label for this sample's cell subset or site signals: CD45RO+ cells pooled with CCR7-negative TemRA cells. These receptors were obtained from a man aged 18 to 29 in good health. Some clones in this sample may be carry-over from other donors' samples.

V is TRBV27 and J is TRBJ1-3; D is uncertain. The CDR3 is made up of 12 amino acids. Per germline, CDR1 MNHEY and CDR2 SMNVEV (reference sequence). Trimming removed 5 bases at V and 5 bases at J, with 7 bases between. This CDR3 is CASSTARNTIYF. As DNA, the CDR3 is TGTGCCAGCAGTACCGCCAGAAACACCATATATTTT.

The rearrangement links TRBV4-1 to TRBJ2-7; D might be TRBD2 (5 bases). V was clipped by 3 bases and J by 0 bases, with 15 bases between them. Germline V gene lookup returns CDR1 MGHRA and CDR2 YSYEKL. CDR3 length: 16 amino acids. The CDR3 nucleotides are TGCGCCAGCAGCCAGGTGATAGCGCCGAGCTCCTACGAGCAGTACTTC. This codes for CASSQVIAPSSYEQYF.

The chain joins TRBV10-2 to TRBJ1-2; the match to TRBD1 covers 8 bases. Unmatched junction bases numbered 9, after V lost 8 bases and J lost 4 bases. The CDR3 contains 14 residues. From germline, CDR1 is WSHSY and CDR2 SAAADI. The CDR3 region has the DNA TGCGCCAGCCGACCGGGACAGGATATCTATGGCTACACCTTC. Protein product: CASRPGQDIYGYTF.

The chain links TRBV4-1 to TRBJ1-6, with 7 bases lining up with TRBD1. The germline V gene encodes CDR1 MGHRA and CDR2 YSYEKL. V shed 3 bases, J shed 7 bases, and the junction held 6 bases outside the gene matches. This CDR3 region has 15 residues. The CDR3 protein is CASSQPGQPNSPLHF. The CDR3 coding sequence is TGCGCCAGCAGCCAGCCGGGACAGCCAAATTCACCCCTCCACTTT.

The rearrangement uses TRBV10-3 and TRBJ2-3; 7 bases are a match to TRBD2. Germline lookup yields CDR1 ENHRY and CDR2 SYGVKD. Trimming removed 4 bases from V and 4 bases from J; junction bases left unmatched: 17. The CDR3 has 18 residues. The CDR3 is CAISGLAEVSRIPDTQYF. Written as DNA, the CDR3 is TGTGCCATCAGTGGGCTAGCGGAGGTATCACGTATCCCAGATACGCAGTATTTT.

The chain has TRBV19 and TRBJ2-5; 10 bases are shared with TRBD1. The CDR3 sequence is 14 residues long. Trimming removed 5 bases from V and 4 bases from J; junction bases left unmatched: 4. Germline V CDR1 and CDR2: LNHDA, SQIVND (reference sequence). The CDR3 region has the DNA TGTGCCAGTAGTGTCCGGGACAGGGGAGAGACCCAGTACTTC. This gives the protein CASSVRDRGETQYF. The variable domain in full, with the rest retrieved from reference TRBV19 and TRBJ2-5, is DGGITQSPKYLFRKEGQNVTLSCEQNLNHDAMYWYRQDPGQGLRLIYYSQIVNDFQKGDIAEGYSVSREKKESFPLTVTSAQKNPTAFYLCASSVRDRGETQYFGPGTRLLVL.

CDR3 coding DNA: TGTGCCAGCAGTCCCCTACAGGGAATTTACGAGCAGTACTTC. Translating gives CASSPLQGIYEQYF. The genes are TRBV28 and TRBJ2-7; tentative D call: TRBD1 (6 bases). This CDR3 has 14 amino acids. Trimming took 5 bases from V and 4 from J, leaving 15 bases between them. Germline loops: CDR1 MDHEN, CDR2 SYDVKM.

CDR3 protein: CASSWDRGGETQYF. In DNA form, the CDR3 reads TGTGCCAGCAGTTGGGACAGGGGAGGGGAGACCCAGTACTTC. The chain is built from TRBV5-4 and TRBJ2-5; 10 nucleotides line up with TRBD1. Germline V CDR1 and CDR2: SGHNT, YYREEE (reference sequence). V dropped 5 bases and J dropped 5; count of bases not matched to a gene: 6. The CDR3 loop spans 14 amino acids.

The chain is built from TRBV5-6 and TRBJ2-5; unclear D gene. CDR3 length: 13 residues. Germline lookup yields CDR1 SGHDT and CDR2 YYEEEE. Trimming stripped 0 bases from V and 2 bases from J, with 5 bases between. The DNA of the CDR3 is TGTGCCAGCAGCTTGGAGACACAAGAGACCCAGTACTTC. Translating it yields CASSLETQETQYF.

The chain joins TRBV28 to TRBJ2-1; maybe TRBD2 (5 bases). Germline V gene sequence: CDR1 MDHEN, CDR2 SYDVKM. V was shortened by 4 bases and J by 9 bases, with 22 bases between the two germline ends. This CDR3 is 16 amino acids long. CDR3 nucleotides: TGTGCCAGCAGTTCCGATTCGTGGGAGCGGAAAGGTGAGCAGTTCTTC. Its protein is CASSSDSWERKGEQFF.

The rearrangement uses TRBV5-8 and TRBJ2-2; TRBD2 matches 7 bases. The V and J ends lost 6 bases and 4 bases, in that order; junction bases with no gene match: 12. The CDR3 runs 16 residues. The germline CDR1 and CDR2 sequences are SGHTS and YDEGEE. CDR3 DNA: TGTGCCAGCAAAAGCAGGCGGGGGACGGGCACCGGGGAGCTGTTTTTT. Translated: CASKSRRGTGTGELFF.

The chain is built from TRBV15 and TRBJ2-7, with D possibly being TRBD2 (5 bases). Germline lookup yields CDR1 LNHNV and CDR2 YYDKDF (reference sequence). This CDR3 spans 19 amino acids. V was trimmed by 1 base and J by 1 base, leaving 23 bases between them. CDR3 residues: CATSRVPPWGEYRSYEQYF. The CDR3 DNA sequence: TGTGCCACCAGCAGAGTACCCCCGTGGGGAGAGTATCGGTCCTACGAGCAGTACTTC.

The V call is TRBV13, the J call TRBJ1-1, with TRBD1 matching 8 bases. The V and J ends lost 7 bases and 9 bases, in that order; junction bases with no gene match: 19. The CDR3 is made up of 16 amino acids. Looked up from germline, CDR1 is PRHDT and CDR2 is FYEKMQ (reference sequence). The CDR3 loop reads CASTQGARELGFQAFF. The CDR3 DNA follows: TGTGCCAGCACCCAGGGGGCGAGGGAATTAGGGTTTCAAGCTTTCTTT.

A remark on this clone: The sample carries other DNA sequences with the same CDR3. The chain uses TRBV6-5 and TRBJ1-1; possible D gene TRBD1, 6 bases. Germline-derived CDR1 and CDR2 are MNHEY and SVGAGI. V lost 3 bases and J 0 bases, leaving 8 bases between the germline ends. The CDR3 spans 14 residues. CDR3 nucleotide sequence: TGTGCCAGCAGTTATAGGACAGTGAACACTGAAGCTTTCTTT. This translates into CASSYRTVNTEAFF.

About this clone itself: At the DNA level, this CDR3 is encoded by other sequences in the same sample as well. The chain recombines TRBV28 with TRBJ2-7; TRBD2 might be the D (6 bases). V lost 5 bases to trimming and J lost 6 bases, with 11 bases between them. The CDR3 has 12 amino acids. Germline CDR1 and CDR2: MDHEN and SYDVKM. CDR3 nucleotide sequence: TGTGCCAGCAGTCTGGGGGGTGGCGAGCAGTACTTC. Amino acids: CASSLGGGEQYF.

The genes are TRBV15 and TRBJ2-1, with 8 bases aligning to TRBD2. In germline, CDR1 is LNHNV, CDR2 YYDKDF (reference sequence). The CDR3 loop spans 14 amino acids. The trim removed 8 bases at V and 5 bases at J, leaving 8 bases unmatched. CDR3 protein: CATAFGGEDNEQFF. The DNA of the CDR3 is TGTGCCACCGCCTTCGGGGGGGAGGACAATGAGCAGTTCTTC.

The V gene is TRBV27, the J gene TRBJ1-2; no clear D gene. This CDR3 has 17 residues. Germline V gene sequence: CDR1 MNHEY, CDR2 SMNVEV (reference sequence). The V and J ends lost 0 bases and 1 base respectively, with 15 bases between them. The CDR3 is CASSLSGIGHINYGYTF. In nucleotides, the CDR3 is TGTGCCAGCAGTTTATCGGGGATTGGGCACATTAACTATGGCTACACCTTC.

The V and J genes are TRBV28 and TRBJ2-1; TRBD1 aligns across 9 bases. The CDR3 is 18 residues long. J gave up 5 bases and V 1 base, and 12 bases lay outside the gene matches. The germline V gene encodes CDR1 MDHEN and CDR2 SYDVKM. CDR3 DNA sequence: TGTGCCAGCAGTTTATACTACAGGGGGCGCGGGAAGGACAATGAGCAGTTCTTC. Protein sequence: CASSLYYRGRGKDNEQFF.

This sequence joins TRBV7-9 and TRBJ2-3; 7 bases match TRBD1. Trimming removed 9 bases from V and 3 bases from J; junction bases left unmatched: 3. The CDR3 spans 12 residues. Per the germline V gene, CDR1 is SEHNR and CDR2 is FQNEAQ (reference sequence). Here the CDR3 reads CARQGVTDTQYF. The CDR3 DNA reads TGTGCCAGGCAGGGGGTTACAGATACGCAGTATTTT.

CDR3 loop: CASSPVGGNTGELFF. CDR3 in DNA: TGTGCCAGCAGCCCTGTTGGTGGGAACACCGGGGAGCTGTTTTTT. The chain is built from TRBV7-6 and TRBJ2-2, with no clear D. CDR1 and CDR2 from the germline V gene are SGHVS and FNYEAQ. The V end was cut by 5 bases, the J end by 1 base, with 11 bases between. This CDR3 is 15 amino acids long.